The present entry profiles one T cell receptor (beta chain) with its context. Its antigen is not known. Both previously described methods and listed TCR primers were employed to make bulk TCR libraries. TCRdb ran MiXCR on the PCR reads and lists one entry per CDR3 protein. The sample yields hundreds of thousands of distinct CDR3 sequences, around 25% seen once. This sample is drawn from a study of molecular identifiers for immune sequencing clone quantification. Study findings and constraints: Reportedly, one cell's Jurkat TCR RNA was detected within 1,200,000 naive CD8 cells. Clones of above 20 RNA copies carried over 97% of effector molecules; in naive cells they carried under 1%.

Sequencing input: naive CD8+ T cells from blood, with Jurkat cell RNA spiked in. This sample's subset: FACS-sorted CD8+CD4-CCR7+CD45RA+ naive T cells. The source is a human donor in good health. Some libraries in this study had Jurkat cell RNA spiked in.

CDR3 in amino acids: CAWSNGVLDEAFF. CDR3 DNA: TGTGCCTGGAGTAACGGGGTTTTGGATGAAGCTTTCTTT. The chain links TRBV30 to TRBJ1-1; D is undetermined. Germline assignment: CDR1 GTSNPN and CDR2 SVGIG (reference sequence). Trimming took 2 bases from V and 7 from J, leaving 14 bases between them. The CDR3 sequence is 13 residues long.